This T cell receptor (beta chain) stems from a study of blood T cell repertoires in COVID-19 (dated by TCRdb to about 2020). Concerning the study at large: Collaborator samples came from the United States, Italy and Spain and covered acute and convalescent phases of COVID-19. HLA class I and class II types, where available, came from metadata supplied by the sample provider rather than from assay-based typing. The repertoires were released in a freely available public database intended as a resource for research on the immune response to SARS-CoV-2. Samples came from the ongoing ImmuneRACE study (first 160 participants) plus 1,254 subjects from 6 global collaborators. Deeply sampled blood TCRbeta repertoires from subjects exposed to, actively infected with, or recovered from COVID-19 were included in the dataset. The sample metadata nearly always contained a de-identified subject ID, COVID-19 status, age in years and sex. The material from the prospective study consisted of cDNA or gDNA derived from T cells, B-cell-depleted T cells, or PBMCs. Paper-wide results and their limitations: How much clinical and demographic metadata was included differed by source and by participant, and the metadata was provided uncurated.

About this clone itself: It has no known antigen specificity. No base qualities exist here, and no much larger clone lies one base off it.

TCRbeta CDR3 regions were amplified from genomic DNA using the immunoSEQ Assay, a bias-controlled multiplex PCR. From the authors' description of their analysis: Nucleated cell counts per sample were estimated from amplification of reference gene primers within the assay. To quantify the absolute abundance of each unique TCRbeta CDR3 rearrangement, sequence reads were collapsed and filtered. Productive Simpson clonality was computed per sample as the square root of Simpson's diversity index over productive rearrangements. Held by TCRdb, this immuneACCESS table contains in-frame sequences only and omits some clones. Under half of the omission traces to an unresolved V gene where checked; the cause of the rest is unknown. Clone size and the V and J calls come from that table; the DNA yielded D and trimming. In all, the sample holds 490,000 or so clones, and approximately 86% of those were seen once. The ten largest make up under 9.5% of the sample.

Per the germline V gene, ENHRY is the CDR1 and SYGVKD is the CDR2. The V and J ends are trimmed by 5 bases and 5 bases, leaving 10 bases between them. There are 13 amino acids in the CDR3, from cysteine to phenylalanine inclusive. CDR3 DNA only is kept here, 39 bases in frame from base 1. In the prospective study, participants were roughly 18 to 95 years old, resided in about 25 geographic areas of the United States, and were enrolled through a virtual design. Cohort assignment in the prospective study relied on participant-reported clinical history from a screening survey and a study questionnaire. ImmuneRACE Cohort 3 recovered participants were defined by two consecutive negative NP/OP PCR tests, healthcare professional clearance, or symptom resolution. Each participant in the prospective study had whole blood, serum and a nasopharyngeal or oropharyngeal swab collected by mobile phlebotomists. Prospective study participants could optionally give additional blood draws and questionnaires over an approximately two-month period. Prospective study blood samples were shipped either frozen or at room temperature before DNA extraction.

The chain was built from TRBV10-3 and TRBJ2-1, with no D gene named confidently. What was sequenced was PBMCs or T cells enriched from blood (not recorded which). The TCR sequence derives from a woman aged 55-69 years who had recovered from COVID-19. The CDR3 sequence is CAISPQPHNEQFF. The DNA is TGTGCCATCAGTCCACAGCCCCACAATGAGCAGTTCTTC.